The 29 T cell receptor beta chains below were found in one sample sequenced in a study of control samples from healthy donors and cancer patients. Only in-frame clones appear in the TCRdb table, and some are missing; sequencing was by immunoSEQ multiplex PCR. This table has around 75,000 clones, 84% appearing once. Sequenced input: blood. The source of these receptors is a man aged 50 to 60 in good health.

The chain joins TRBV6-1 to TRBJ2-7, with D perhaps TRBD1 or TRBD2 (5 bases each). Trimming took 3 bases from V and 2 from J, leaving 5 bases between them. Germline V gene data show CDR1 as MNHNS and CDR2 as SASEGT. This CDR3 is built from 12 residues. In DNA form, the CDR3 reads TGTGCCAGCAGTGAGGGGGCCTACGAGCAGTACTTC. This encodes CASSEGAYEQYF.

The gene calls are TRBV19 and TRBJ1-5; possibly TRBD1 for D (6 bases). Trimming stripped 5 bases from V and 6 bases from J, with 14 bases between. The CDR3 extends over 14 amino acids. CDR1 and CDR2 (germline): LNHDA, SQIVND (reference sequence). The CDR3 region is CASSQQGTSQPQHF. The CDR3 bases are TGTGCCAGTAGTCAACAGGGTACAAGTCAGCCCCAGCATTTT.

V gene TRBV12-3 or TRBV12-4 combines with J gene TRBJ1-1; D call uncertain. The CDR3 sequence is 12 residues long. Trimming left V 10 bases short and J 5 bases short, with 14 bases between. CDR3 in DNA: TGTGCCACTATCGCCCCGGGAACTGAAGCTTTCTTT. Residues: CATIAPGTEAFF.

This sequence joins TRBV11-3 and TRBJ2-3; 12 bases agree with TRBD2. Germline V gene lookup returns CDR1 SGHNT and CDR2 YENEEA. The V gene end was trimmed by 5 bases and the J gene end by 7 bases; junction bases not matched to a gene: 7. This CDR3 spans 15 amino acids. This CDR3 reads CASSTTSGSLNTQYF. The DNA of the CDR3 is TGTGCCAGCAGCACGACTAGCGGGAGTTTAAATACGCAGTATTTT.

The V and J genes are TRBV3-1 (or the pseudogene TRBV3-2) and TRBJ1-5; 8 nucleotides line up with TRBD1. CDR3 length: 16 residues. Unmatched junction bases numbered 5, after V lost 2 bases and J lost 2 bases. Looked up from germline, CDR1 is LGHDT and CDR2 is YNNKEL (reference sequence). CDR3 DNA: TGTGCCAGCAGCCAACAGTCGGACAGGGGCAATCAGCCCCAGCATTTT. This encodes CASSQQSDRGNQPQHF.

This clone was observed a single time. V usage is TRBV18 and J usage is TRBJ2-7; 7 bases fit TRBD1. Germline V gene data show CDR1 as KGHSH and CDR2 as LQKENI. This CDR3 is built from 16 residues. V lost 2 bases to trimming and J lost 3 bases; unmatched junction nucleotides: 10. DNA for the CDR3: TGTGCCAGCTCACCAAGGGGCCAGGGGGTATACTACGAGCAGTACTTC. Residues: CASSPRGQGVYYEQYF.

The chain couples TRBV19 to TRBJ2-1; no clear D. This CDR3 has 11 amino acids. The V end was cut by 6 bases, the J end by 8 bases, with 8 bases between. Germline loops: CDR1 LNHDA, CDR2 SQIVND (reference sequence). The CDR3 nucleotides read TGTGCCAGTAGGAGATCGGATGAGCAGTTCTTC. It specifies CASRRSDEQFF.

With respect to this clone: This specimen includes other DNA sequences encoding the same CDR3. The CDR3 region is CASSLVAGSYEQYF. DNA of the CDR3: TGTGCCAGCAGCTTAGTGGCAGGGTCCTACGAGCAGTACTTC. This chain joins TRBV7-2 and TRBJ2-7; D is possibly TRBD1 (5 bases). The V and J ends lost 1 base and 1 base respectively, with 8 bases between them. This CDR3 spans 14 amino acids. Germline V gives CDR1 SGHTA, CDR2 FQGNSA. The whole variable domain, remainder taken from reference TRBV7-2 and TRBJ2-7, is GAGVSQSPSNKVTEKGKDVELRCDPISGHTALYWYRQSLGQGLEFLIYFQGNSAPDKSGLPSDRFSAERTGGSVSTLTIQRTQQEDSAVYLCASSLVAGSYEQYFGPGTRLTVT.

V is TRBV19 and J is TRBJ2-1; 9 bases agree with TRBD2. Germline-derived CDR1 and CDR2 are LNHDA and SQIVND (reference sequence). CDR3 size: 18 residues. J lost 7 bases, V lost 3 bases, and 16 bases had no gene match. The CDR3 DNA reads as TGTGCCAGTAGTATTCCGGGTCTTGGCGGGAGGGCGTCGAATGAGCAGTTCTTC. Its translation: CASSIPGLGGRASNEQFF.

The V gene is TRBV19, the J gene TRBJ1-4, with 7 bases aligning to TRBD1. Germline values: CDR1 LNHDA, CDR2 SQIVND (reference sequence). There are 16 residues in the CDR3. J lost 2 bases, V lost 7 bases, and 10 bases had no gene match. CDR3 DNA sequence: TGTGCCAGTACCTGGACAGGAGGGGCGACTAATGAAAAACTGTTTTTT. Translation: CASTWTGGATNEKLFF.

This sequence joins TRBV15 and TRBJ2-4; D perhaps matches TRBD2 (6 bases). This CDR3 comprises 15 residues. Germline lookup yields CDR1 LNHNV and CDR2 YYDKDF (reference sequence). The V and J ends lost 5 bases and 7 bases respectively, with 18 bases between them. CDR3 bases: TGTGCCACCAGCCTAACCGGCGGGATGAGGAACATTCAGTACTTC. It yields the protein CATSLTGGMRNIQYF.

V usage is TRBV25-1 and J usage is TRBJ1-5, with D possibly being TRBD1 (5 bases). Trimming shortened V by 8 bases and J by 8 bases, and 13 bases separated the two germline ends. The germline gives CDR1 MGHDK, CDR2 SYGVNS. This CDR3 region has 12 residues. The CDR3 DNA is TGTGCCAGCCGATACGGGGGAGAGCCCCAGCATTTT. Its translation is CASRYGGEPQHF.

The chain recombines TRBV11-3 with TRBJ1-6; unclear D gene. V gave up 0 bases and J gave up 10 bases, with 7 bases separating them. The CDR3 is 13 residues long. Germline assignment: CDR1 SGHNT and CDR2 YENEEA. The CDR3 coding sequence is TGTGCCAGCAGCTTAGATTCAGCCTCACCCCTCCACTTT. The encoded protein is CASSLDSASPLHF.

The rearrangement joins TRBV2 to TRBJ1-6; maybe TRBD1 (6 bases). The germline gives CDR1 SNHLY, CDR2 FYNNEI. V lost 8 bases to trimming and J lost 1 base, with 15 bases between them. The CDR3 sequence is 16 residues long. The CDR3 DNA reads TGTGCCAGCCATAGGACAGAGGAGTCCTATAATTCACCCCTCCACTTT. The encoded protein is CASHRTEESYNSPLHF.

A few counts support this clone. The chain links TRBV6-5 to TRBJ1-1, with D maybe TRBD1 (6 bases). V was pared by 2 bases and J by 4 bases, with 14 bases between. Germline assignment: CDR1 MNHEY and CDR2 SVGAGI. The CDR3 extends over 15 amino acids. The CDR3 bases are TGTGCCAGCAGTTACCGCGGCCAGGGGATCACTGAAGCTTTCTTT. Its translation is CASSYRGQGITEAFF.

The CDR3 loop reads CASSENSGGAYEQYF. The CDR3 DNA sequence: TGTGCCAGCAGTGAGAATAGCGGGGGGGCCTACGAGCAGTACTTC. This chain joins TRBV6-1 and TRBJ2-7, with 11 positions matching TRBD2. Looked up from germline, CDR1 is MNHNS and CDR2 is SASEGT. The CDR3 has 15 amino acids. With 3 bases clipped from V and 2 bases from J, the junction kept 3 bases outside the gene matches.

This clone was seen more than once but under ten times. The chain joins TRBV15 to TRBJ1-2, with unresolved D. V was shortened by 1 base and J by 2 bases, with 26 bases between the two germline ends. The V gene's germline CDR1 is LNHNV and CDR2 YYDKDF (reference sequence). This CDR3 has 20 amino acids. The CDR3 loop is CATSRGGRAVLGQLNYGYTF. Here the CDR3 DNA reads TGTGCCACCAGCAGAGGAGGACGTGCTGTACTAGGGCAACTAAACTATGGCTACACCTTC.

J is TRBJ2-3 and V is TRBV19, with 10 bases lining up with TRBD1. Germline values: CDR1 LNHDA, CDR2 SQIVND (reference sequence). J gave up 8 bases and V 3 bases, and 5 bases lay outside the gene matches. The CDR3 has 14 residues. DNA for the CDR3: TGTGCCAGTAGTATTAGCGGACAGGGGGGTACGCAGTATTTT. Translating gives CASSISGQGGTQYF.

The chain employs TRBV5-4 and TRBJ1-2; unclear D gene. V lost 4 bases and J 2 bases, leaving 12 bases between the germline ends. Germline values: CDR1 SGHNT, CDR2 YYREEE (reference sequence). The CDR3 spans 14 residues. In nucleotides, the CDR3 is TGTGCCAGCAGCCCAGTAACGTCGAACTATGGCTACACCTTC. Its translation: CASSPVTSNYGYTF.

This chain links TRBV24-1 with TRBJ2-7; 8 bases line up with TRBD2. V was pared by 7 bases and J by 5 bases, with 9 bases of the junction left unmatched. Germline V CDR1 and CDR2: KGHDR, SFDVKD. This CDR3 region has 14 residues. The CDR3 sequence is CATRGSGSRNEQYF. The DNA of the CDR3 is TGTGCCACCAGGGGAAGCGGGAGCCGGAACGAGCAGTACTTC.

J is TRBJ2-3 and V is TRBV30; D may correspond to TRBD1 or TRBD2 (5 bases each). Germline assignment: CDR1 GTSNPN and CDR2 SVGIG (reference sequence). The V and J ends lost 8 bases and 0 bases respectively, with 15 bases between them. This CDR3 has 14 amino acids. CDR3: CALERGPSTDTQYF. The CDR3 DNA is TGTGCCCTCGAACGGGGACCCAGCACAGATACGCAGTATTTT.

The chain joins TRBV7-2 to TRBJ1-1, with D perhaps TRBD1 (5 bases). The V gene's germline CDR1 is SGHTA and CDR2 FQGNSA. The V and J ends lost 5 bases and 6 bases respectively, with 19 bases between them. CDR3 length: 15 residues. As DNA, the CDR3 is TGTGCCAGCAGCCCGACCCGAGGGGTGGGCGCTGAAGCTTTCTTT. This translates into CASSPTRGVGAEAFF. Full variable domain (rest looked up from reference TRBV7-2 and TRBJ1-1): GAGVSQSPSNKVTEKGKDVELRCDPISGHTALYWYRQSLGQGLEFLIYFQGNSAPDKSGLPSDRFSAERTGGSVSTLTIQRTQQEDSAVYLCASSPTRGVGAEAFFGQGTRLTVV.

The V call is TRBV5-1, the J call TRBJ2-5, with TRBD2 identical over 7 bases. The CDR3 consists of 13 residues. Germline-derived CDR1 and CDR2 are SGHRS and YFSETQ. J was trimmed by 5 bases and V by 6 bases; bases with no gene match: 7. CDR3 region: CASTAGTMETQYF. Written as DNA, the CDR3 is TGCGCCAGCACAGCCGGGACTATGGAGACCCAGTACTTC.

This clone has just one count. This chain joins TRBV3-1 (or the pseudogene TRBV3-2) and TRBJ1-5; D possibly corresponds to TRBD1 (5 bases). CDR3 length: 14 amino acids. The V gene's germline CDR1 is LGHDT and CDR2 YNNKEL (reference sequence). Between the trimmed V and J ends, which lost 5 bases and 10 bases, there was a span of 18 bases. The CDR3 DNA follows: TGTGCCAGCAGCGAAGGGGCGGCGAGGGCACCCCAGCATTTT. Translation: CASSEGAARAPQHF.

V usage is TRBV24-1 and J usage is TRBJ2-1, with TRBD1 matching 11 bases. The CDR3 is 15 amino acids. V lost 4 bases and J lost 9; bases outside the gene matches: 7. The germline gives CDR1 KGHDR, CDR2 SFDVKD. CDR3 in DNA: TGTGCCACCAGTGACCCGGGACAGGGGGGGAGTGAGCAGTTCTTC. The encoded protein is CATSDPGQGGSEQFF.

The chain joins TRBV9 to TRBJ1-2, with 8 positions matching TRBD1. There are 15 residues in the CDR3. With V trimmed by 3 bases and J by 8 bases, 12 bases remained unmatched. The germline V gene encodes CDR1 SGDLS and CDR2 YYNGEE. The CDR3 loop reads CASSEWGQARFGYTF. The CDR3 DNA reads TGTGCCAGCAGCGAGTGGGGACAGGCCAGGTTCGGCTACACCTTC.

The sample holds a few counts of this clone. V gene TRBV7-9 combines with J gene TRBJ2-5; 14 bases are a match to TRBD2. The trim removed 5 bases at V and 0 bases at J, leaving 8 bases unmatched. Germline CDR1 reads SEHNR; CDR2 reads FQNEAQ (reference sequence). This CDR3 is built from 18 residues. CDR3 in amino acids: CASSPGTSGSLYQETQYF. CDR3 in DNA: TGTGCCAGCAGCCCCGGGACTAGCGGGAGCCTGTACCAAGAGACCCAGTACTTC.

This clone was seen at least ten times. This rearrangement joins TRBV29-1 to TRBJ1-5; tentatively, D is TRBD1 (5 bases). Germline CDR1 and CDR2: SQVTM and ANQGSEA. CDR3 length equals 15 residues. V lost 4 bases and J lost 1, with 14 bases in between. CDR3 protein: CSVVEDGGSNQPQHF. In nucleotides, the CDR3 is TGCAGCGTTGTGGAGGACGGGGGAAGCAATCAGCCCCAGCATTTT.

The chain has TRBV10-3 and TRBJ1-5; TRBD1 agrees at 10 bases. CDR3 length equals 12 residues. The V gene's germline CDR1 is ENHRY and CDR2 SYGVKD. V shed 10 bases, J shed 5 bases, and the junction held 2 bases outside the gene matches. The CDR3 region is CASGTGDQPQHF. Written as DNA, the CDR3 is TGTGCCAGCGGGACAGGGGATCAGCCCCAGCATTTT.